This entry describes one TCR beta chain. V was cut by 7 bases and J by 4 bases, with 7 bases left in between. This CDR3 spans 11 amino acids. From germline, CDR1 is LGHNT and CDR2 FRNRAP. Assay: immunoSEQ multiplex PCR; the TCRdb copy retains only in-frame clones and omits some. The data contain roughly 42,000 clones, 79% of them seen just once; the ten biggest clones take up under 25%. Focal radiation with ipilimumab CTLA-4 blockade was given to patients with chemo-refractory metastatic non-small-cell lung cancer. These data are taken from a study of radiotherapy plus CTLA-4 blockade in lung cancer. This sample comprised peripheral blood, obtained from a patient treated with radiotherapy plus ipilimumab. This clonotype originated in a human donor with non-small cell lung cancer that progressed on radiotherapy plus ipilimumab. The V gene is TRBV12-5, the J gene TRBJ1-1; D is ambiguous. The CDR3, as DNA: TGTGCTAGTGCCTATGCCACTGAAGCTTTCTTT. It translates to CASAYATEAFF. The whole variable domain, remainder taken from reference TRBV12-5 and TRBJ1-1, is DARVTQTPRHKVTEMGQEVTMRCQPILGHNTVFWYRQTMMQGLELLAYFRNRAPLDDSGMPKDRFSAEMPDATLATLKIQPSEPRDSAVYFCASAYATEAFFGQGTRLTVV.